A single sample gave rise to the 6 T cell receptor beta chains below, sequenced in a study of CD8 T cells in Susac syndrome. When the RNA was reverse transcribed, random hexamers were used with an input of 0.5 to 1 ug. TCRdb re-derived calls from the immunoSEQ multiplex PCR reads in MiXCR, one entry per CDR3 protein. The sample shows 150,000 to 190,000 distinct CDR3 sequences, 95% of them seen only once. The sequencing input was CD4+ T cells from PBMCs. The receptors originated from a human donor with Susac syndrome.

The chain joins TRBV3-1 to TRBJ2-1; D possibly uses TRBD1 or TRBD2 (6 bases each). The CDR3 is 13 residues long. The germline CDR1 and CDR2 sequences are LGHDT and YNNKEL (reference sequence). V was trimmed by 6 bases and J by 12 bases, leaving 18 bases between them. The CDR3 sequence: CASSALGGRGQFF. The DNA for the CDR3 is TGTGCCAGCAGTGCCCTTGGGGGGCGAGGGCAGTTCTTC.

The chain is built from TRBV19 and TRBJ2-1, with TRBD1 matching 9 bases. The CDR3 has 15 residues. V was clipped by 4 bases and J by 3 bases; unmatched bases: 4. CDR1 LNHDA and CDR2 SQIVND come from the germline V gene (reference sequence). The CDR3, as DNA: TGTGCCAGTAGTACACGGACAGGGGACTACAATGAGCAGTTCTTC. Protein product: CASSTRTGDYNEQFF.

The CDR3: CASSLGGGYGNEQFF. The CDR3 nucleotides are TGTGCCAGCAGCTTGGGCGGTGGCTATGGGAATGAGCAGTTCTTC. V and J are TRBV7-9 and TRBJ2-1; D uncertain. The CDR3 is made up of 15 amino acids. The germline CDR1 and CDR2 sequences are SEHNR and FQNEAQ (reference sequence). V was shortened by 3 bases and J by 7 bases, with 16 bases between the two germline ends.

This chain links TRBV9 with TRBJ1-1; 10 nucleotides agree with TRBD1. V trimming: 0 bases; J trimming: 1 base; junction bases outside the gene matches: 12. Germline V gene lookup returns CDR1 SGDLS and CDR2 YYNGEE. The CDR3 totals 19 residues. CDR3 loop: CASSVVPRGTGVRNTEAFF. The CDR3 DNA reads TGTGCCAGCAGCGTAGTCCCTCGCGGGACAGGGGTTCGGAACACTGAAGCTTTCTTT.

This clonotype showed up just once. V is TRBV2 and J is TRBJ1-1; 7 nucleotides agree with TRBD1. The J segment lost 4 bases and the V segment lost 6 bases, leaving 11 bases of the junction unmatched. This CDR3 contains 15 residues. Germline lookup yields CDR1 SNHLY and CDR2 FYNNEI. CDR3 residues: CASRGDSSRSTEAFF. In nucleotides, the CDR3 is TGTGCCAGCAGGGGGGACAGCTCGCGATCCACTGAAGCTTTCTTT.

This sequence joins TRBV4-3 and TRBJ1-4; D uncertain. Germline V lookup: CDR1 LGHNA, CDR2 YSLEER. V was shortened by 1 base and J by 3 bases, with 12 bases between the two germline ends. The CDR3 contains 16 residues. DNA for the CDR3: TGCGCCAGCAGCCAAGGTCCCGGGCAGTCTAATGAAAAACTGTTTTTT. This gives the protein CASSQGPGQSNEKLFF.